This T cell receptor beta chain stems from a study of response to subunit inactivated influenza vaccine. General study points: The authors proposed limited new T cell recruitment per seasonal influenza vaccination.

This clonotype was found many times. Its antigen is unidentified. Germline values: CDR1 MNHNY, CDR2 SVGAGI (reference sequence). The CDR3 spans 11 residues. V lost 6 bases, J lost 4 bases, and 6 bases lay in between. In TCRdb, the RT-PCR reads were re-called with MiXCR into one record per CDR3 protein. The sample consists of 250,000 to 350,000 distinct CDR3 sequences, roughly 22% of them appearing once. The source material was PBMCs from blood, sampled less than 22 months after vaccination. This sequence was found in a man in his fifties or sixties who received an inactivated influenza vaccine. This rearrangement joins TRBV6-6 to TRBJ1-2; D is uncertain. This CDR3 is CASRYLYGYTF. The DNA of the CDR3 is TGTGCCAGCAGGTACCTCTATGGCTACACCTTC.